Listed below are T cell receptor beta chains from one sample, sequenced in a study of response to subunit inactivated influenza vaccine. TCRdb processed the RT-PCR reads anew with MiXCR; each CDR3 protein has one entry. The sample has 650,000 to 800,000 distinct CDR3 sequences; approximately 15% are singletons. The sequenced sample was PBMCs from blood, obtained 14 days before vaccination. These receptors originate from a man aged 45-60 years who received an inactivated influenza vaccine. The CDR3 runs from the conserved cysteine through the conserved F or W. The order of the fields is D gene, J gene, clone size, V gene, CDR3 protein, CDR3 DNA. The D gene is left open where the match is weak. Not every row has a clone size; where given, it reads once, few, many or a size class.

d_call: .
j_call: TRBJ2-2
clone_size: few
v_call: TRBV20-1
cdr3_aa: CSASRSGISNTGELFF
cdr3_nt: TGCAGTGCTAGTAGGAGCGGCATTTCGAACACCGGGGAGCTGTTTTTT

d_call: .
j_call: TRBJ2-7
clone_size: few
v_call: TRBV5-6
cdr3_aa: CASSLYSLSYEQYF
cdr3_nt: TGTGCCAGCAGCTTGTACTCCCTCTCCTACGAGCAGTACTTC

d_call: .
j_call: TRBJ1-2
clone_size: few
v_call: TRBV15
cdr3_aa: CATSRGTGGLYGYTF
cdr3_nt: TGTGCCACCAGCAGAGGAACGGGGGGCCTCTATGGCTACACCTTC

d_call: .
j_call: TRBJ2-3
clone_size: few
v_call: TRBV4-3
cdr3_aa: CASSQVSGNRAWDTQYF
cdr3_nt: TGCGCCAGCAGCCAAGTGTCGGGGAACAGGGCGTGGGATACGCAGTATTTT

d_call: TRBD1
j_call: TRBJ1-1
clone_size: few
v_call: TRBV6-5
cdr3_aa: CASSYVLLPGGRGTEAFF
cdr3_nt: TGTGCCAGCAGTTACGTGCTACTACCAGGGGGCCGAGGTACTGAAGCTTTCTTT

d_call: .
j_call: TRBJ2-6
clone_size: .
v_call: TRBV7-2
cdr3_aa: CASSFRYASGANVLTF
cdr3_nt: TGTGCCAGCAGCTTTAGGTACGCCTCTGGGGCCAACGTCCTGACTTTC

d_call: .
j_call: TRBJ2-1
clone_size: .
v_call: TRBV15
cdr3_aa: CATSRPGAGIGGNEQFF
cdr3_nt: TGTGCCACCAGCCGCCCGGGGGCGGGAATTGGAGGCAATGAGCAGTTCTTC

d_call: TRBD1
j_call: TRBJ2-7
clone_size: few
v_call: TRBV6-5
cdr3_aa: CASSYAQGVYEQYF
cdr3_nt: TGTGCCAGCAGTTACGCACAGGGGGTCTACGAGCAGTACTTC

d_call: .
j_call: TRBJ2-1
clone_size: few
v_call: TRBV7-6
cdr3_aa: CASSLVLYSSYNEQFF
cdr3_nt: TGTGCCAGCAGCTTAGTGTTATACAGCTCCTACAATGAGCAGTTCTTC

d_call: TRBD2
j_call: TRBJ2-2
clone_size: many
v_call: TRBV15
cdr3_aa: CATSRGEGFPGELFF
cdr3_nt: TGTGCCACCAGCAGAGGGGAGGGGTTTCCCGGGGAGCTGTTTTTT

d_call: TRBD2
j_call: TRBJ2-2
clone_size: .
v_call: TRBV6-2/TRBV6-3
cdr3_aa: CASSNLAGVISGELFF
cdr3_nt: TGTGCCAGCAGTAACCTAGCGGGAGTAATTTCCGGGGAGCTGTTTTTT

d_call: .
j_call: TRBJ1-1
clone_size: .
v_call: TRBV12-3/TRBV12-4
cdr3_aa: CASSLRVGAEAFF
cdr3_nt: TGTGCCAGCAGTTTAAGAGTCGGGGCTGAAGCTTTCTTT

d_call: TRBD1
j_call: TRBJ1-2
clone_size: .
v_call: TRBV6-5
cdr3_aa: CASSYSRVDEDRDNYGYTF
cdr3_nt: TGTGCCAGCAGTTACTCGAGGGTCGACGAAGACAGGGACAACTATGGCTACACCTTC

d_call: TRBD2
j_call: TRBJ2-7
clone_size: .
v_call: TRBV28
cdr3_aa: CASSFSGRRRYEQYF
cdr3_nt: TGTGCCAGCAGCTTCAGCGGGAGGAGGCGCTACGAGCAGTACTTC

d_call: .
j_call: TRBJ2-3
clone_size: many
v_call: TRBV20-1
cdr3_aa: CSASLAVGSTDTQYF
cdr3_nt: TGCAGTGCTAGTCTAGCAGTAGGGAGCACAGATACGCAGTATTTT

d_call: .
j_call: TRBJ1-1
clone_size: few
v_call: TRBV9
cdr3_aa: CASSVTLDPNTEAFF
cdr3_nt: TGTGCCAGCAGCGTAACCCTAGACCCGAACACTGAAGCTTTCTTT

d_call: .
j_call: TRBJ2-7
clone_size: many
v_call: TRBV9
cdr3_aa: CASSVRVGYEQYF
cdr3_nt: TGTGCCAGCAGCGTACGGGTTGGGTACGAGCAGTACTTC